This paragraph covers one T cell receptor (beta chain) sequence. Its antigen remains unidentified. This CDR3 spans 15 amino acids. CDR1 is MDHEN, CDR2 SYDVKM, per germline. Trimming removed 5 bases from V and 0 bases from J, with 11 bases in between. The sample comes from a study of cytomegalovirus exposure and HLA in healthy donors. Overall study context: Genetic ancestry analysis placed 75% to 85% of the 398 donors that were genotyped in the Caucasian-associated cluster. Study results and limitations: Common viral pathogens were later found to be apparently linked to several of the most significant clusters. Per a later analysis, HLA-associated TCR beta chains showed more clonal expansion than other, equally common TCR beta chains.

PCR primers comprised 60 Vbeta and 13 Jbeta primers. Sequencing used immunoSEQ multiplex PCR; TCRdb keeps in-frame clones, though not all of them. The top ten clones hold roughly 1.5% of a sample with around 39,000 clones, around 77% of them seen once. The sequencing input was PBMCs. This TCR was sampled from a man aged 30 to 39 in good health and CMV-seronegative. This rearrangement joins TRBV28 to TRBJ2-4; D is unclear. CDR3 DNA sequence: TGTGCCAGCAGTCCAACCCGGGTAGCCAAAAACATTCAGTACTTC. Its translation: CASSPTRVAKNIQYF.